The entry below gives a single T cell receptor beta chain sequence along with its context. Its antigen remains unidentified. Within one base of it there is no much larger clone, and no base qualities were kept. To sequence the TCRbeta CDR3 region, genomic DNA was isolated from the sorted cells. The immunoSEQ Assay was used to sequence the TCRbeta CDR3 regions. TCRdb provides this immuneACCESS table in a form limited to in-frame rearrangements. Some clones are lacking; in checked studies, under half of them reflect an unresolved V gene, and why the rest are absent is not known. For this sample there are around 79,000 clones; roughly 86% appear just once. The ten largest clonotypes hold roughly 0.64% of the sample. These data come from a study of OX40 agonist ivuxolimab in advanced cancers. For context, the study as a whole: The costimulatory receptor OX40 (CD134) was targeted by ivuxolimab, a fully human IgG2 agonistic monoclonal antibody. Intravenous ivuxolimab was administered to patients every 2 weeks at six dose levels: 0.01, 0.1, 0.3, 1.5, 3 and 10 mg/kg. Among the 50 to 55 dose-escalation patients, 19 had hepatocellular carcinoma, about 15 melanoma, 9 renal cell carcinoma and 9 head and neck cancer. The dose-escalation cohort was around 83% male with a mean age of roughly 60 years, ranging from roughly 20 to 80. Patients were allowed to have had prior anti-PD-1, anti-PD-L1 or anti-CTLA-4 therapy, and 40% to 45% of the dose-escalation patients had been treated with checkpoint inhibitors. Partial responses occurred in three dose-escalation patients: two with cutaneous melanoma and one with hepatocellular carcinoma. Peripheral TCRbeta sequencing was intended to test whether TCR sequence diversity was altered and clonal T-cell expansion was caused by ivuxolimab. The paper covers the monotherapy dose-escalation part of the phase I ivuxolimab trial, which included N ≈ 57 patients. The paper's findings and limits, for the study overall: Low levels of normalized T-cell clonal expansion were also shown by some nonresponding patients. After ivuxolimab, CD8+ T cells had more expanded clones than CD4+ T cells on average. In partial responders in the 0.1-3.0 mg/kg groups, normalized peripheral clonal expansion was found to be among the lowest, especially among CD8+ T cells. At doses of 0.1 to 3.0 mg/kg, clonal expansion of both CD4+ and CD8+ T cells in blood was seen between baseline and week 6. The antigen specificity of the clonally expanded peripheral T cells was not determined.

The trial excluded patients who had a history of autoimmune disease or were on systemic immunosuppression. Peripheral blood for TCR sequencing was collected from all dose cohorts at baseline, on cycle 4 day 1, and on cycle 7 day 1. The samples were drawn from a first-in-human, open-label, multicenter phase I dose-escalation trial of ivuxolimab. Adults with locally advanced or metastatic melanoma, renal cell, hepatocellular, or head and neck squamous cell carcinoma were enrolled in the trial. CD4+ and CD8+ T cells were sorted separately from peripheral blood before TCR sequencing. Looking up the germline V gene (reference sequence) yields CDR1 LNHDA and CDR2 SQIVND. V loses 5 bases at its end and J loses 6 bases; junction bases beyond the gene matches: 13. The CDR3 sequence holds 17 residues, the cysteine and phenylalanine included. Just CDR3 DNA is preserved here, 51 bases in frame from base 1.

The chain is made from TRBV19 and TRBJ2-7; TRBD2 aligns with 13 central bases. Source: CD4+ or CD8+ T cells sorted from blood, taken in a trial of the OX40 agonist ivuxolimab. The TCR was taken from an adult with an advanced solid tumor such as melanoma, head and neck, liver or kidney cancer. The CDR3: CASSALGLAGPLLEQYF. The nucleotide sequence reads as follows: TGTGCCAGTAGTGCTTTGGGACTAGCGGGACCTCTGCTCGAGCAGTACTTC.